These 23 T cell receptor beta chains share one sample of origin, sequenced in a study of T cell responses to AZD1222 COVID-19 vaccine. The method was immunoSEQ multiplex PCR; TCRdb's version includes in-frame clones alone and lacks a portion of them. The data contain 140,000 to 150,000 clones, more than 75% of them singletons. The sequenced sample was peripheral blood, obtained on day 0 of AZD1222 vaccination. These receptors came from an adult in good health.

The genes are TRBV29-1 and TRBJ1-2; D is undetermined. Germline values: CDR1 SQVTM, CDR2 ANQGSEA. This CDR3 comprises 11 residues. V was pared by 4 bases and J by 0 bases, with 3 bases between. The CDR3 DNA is TGCAGCGTTGCAGCTAACTATGGCTACACCTTC. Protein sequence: CSVAANYGYTF.

CDR3 bases: TGTGCCAGCAAACAACAGGGATACAATGAGCAGTTCTTC. Protein product: CASKQQGYNEQFF. V is TRBV7-9 and J is TRBJ2-1, with a tentative D call TRBD1 (6 bases). This CDR3 region has 13 residues. Trimming cost V 7 bases and J 4 bases, with 11 bases left between them. Germline values: CDR1 SEHNR, CDR2 FQNEAQ (reference sequence). Looking up the rest from reference TRBV7-9 and TRBJ2-1 gives the full variable domain: DTGVSQNPRHKITKRGQNVTFRCDPISEHNRLYWYRQTLGQGPEFLTYFQNEAQLEKSRLLSDRFSAERPKGSFSTLEIQRTEQGDSAMYLCASKQQGYNEQFFGPGTRLTVL.

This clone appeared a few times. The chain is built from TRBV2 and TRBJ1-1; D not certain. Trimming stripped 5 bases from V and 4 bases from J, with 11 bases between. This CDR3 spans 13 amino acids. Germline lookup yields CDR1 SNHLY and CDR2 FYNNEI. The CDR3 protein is CASSSGPGTEAFF. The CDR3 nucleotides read TGTGCCAGCAGTTCCGGGCCCGGCACTGAAGCTTTCTTT.

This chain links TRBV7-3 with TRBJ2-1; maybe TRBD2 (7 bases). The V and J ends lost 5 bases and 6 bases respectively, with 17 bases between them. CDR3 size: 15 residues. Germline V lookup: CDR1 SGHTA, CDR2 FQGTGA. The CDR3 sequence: CASSPPGGSGNEQFF. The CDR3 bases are TGTGCCAGCAGCCCACCGGGGGGCTCGGGCAATGAGCAGTTCTTC.

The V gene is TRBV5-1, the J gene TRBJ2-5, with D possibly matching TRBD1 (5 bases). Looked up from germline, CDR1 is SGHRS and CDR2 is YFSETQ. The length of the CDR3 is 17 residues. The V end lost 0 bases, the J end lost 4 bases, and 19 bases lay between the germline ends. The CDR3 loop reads CASSLAVQAWSGETQYF. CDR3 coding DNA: TGCGCCAGCAGCTTGGCCGTACAGGCATGGTCGGGAGAGACCCAGTACTTC.

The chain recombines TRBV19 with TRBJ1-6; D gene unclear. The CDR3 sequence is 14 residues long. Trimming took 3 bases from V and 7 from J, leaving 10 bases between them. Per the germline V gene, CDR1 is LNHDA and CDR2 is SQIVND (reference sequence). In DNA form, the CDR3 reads TGTGCCAGTAGTATTGGAGGGCCGAATTCACCCCTCCACTTT. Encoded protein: CASSIGGPNSPLHF.

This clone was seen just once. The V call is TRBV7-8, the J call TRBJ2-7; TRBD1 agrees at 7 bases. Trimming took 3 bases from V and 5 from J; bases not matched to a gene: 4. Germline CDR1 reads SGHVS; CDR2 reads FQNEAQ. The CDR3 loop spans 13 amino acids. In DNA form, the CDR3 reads TGTGCCAGCAGCTTGACAGGGTACCACGAGCAGTACTTC. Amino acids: CASSLTGYHEQYF.

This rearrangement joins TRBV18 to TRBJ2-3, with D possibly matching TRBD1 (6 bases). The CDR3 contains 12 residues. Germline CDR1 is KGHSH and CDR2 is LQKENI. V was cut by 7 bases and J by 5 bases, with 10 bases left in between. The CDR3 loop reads CASLVGGDTQYF. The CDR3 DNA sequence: TGTGCCAGCTTGGTAGGGGGAGATACGCAGTATTTT.

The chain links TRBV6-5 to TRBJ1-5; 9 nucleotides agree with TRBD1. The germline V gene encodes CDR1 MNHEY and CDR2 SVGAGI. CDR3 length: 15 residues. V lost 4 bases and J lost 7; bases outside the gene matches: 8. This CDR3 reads CASSSTGGTGQPQHF. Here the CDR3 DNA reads TGTGCCAGCAGTTCCACAGGGGGCACGGGGCAGCCCCAGCATTTT.

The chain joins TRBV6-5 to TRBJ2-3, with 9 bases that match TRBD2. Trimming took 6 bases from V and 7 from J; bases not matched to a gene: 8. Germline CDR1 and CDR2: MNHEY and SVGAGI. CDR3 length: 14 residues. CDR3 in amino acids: CASRKAGGGNTQYF. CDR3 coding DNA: TGTGCCAGCAGGAAAGCGGGGGGCGGTAATACGCAGTATTTT.

CDR3 amino acids: CASSELAGGPMTGELFF. DNA of the CDR3: TGTGCCAGCAGCGAACTAGCGGGAGGGCCTATGACCGGGGAGCTGTTTTTT. The chain employs TRBV7-7 and TRBJ2-2; 13 bases map to TRBD2. Germline V gene sequence: CDR1 SSHAT, CDR2 FNYEAQ (reference sequence). Unmatched junction bases numbered 8, after V lost 5 bases and J lost 5 bases. This CDR3 has 17 residues.

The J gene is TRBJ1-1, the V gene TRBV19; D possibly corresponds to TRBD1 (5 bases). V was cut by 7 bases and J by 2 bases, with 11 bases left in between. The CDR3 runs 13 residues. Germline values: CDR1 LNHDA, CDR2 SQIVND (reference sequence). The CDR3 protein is CASTTDKNTEAFF. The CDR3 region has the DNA TGTGCCAGTACGACAGATAAAAACACTGAAGCTTTCTTT.

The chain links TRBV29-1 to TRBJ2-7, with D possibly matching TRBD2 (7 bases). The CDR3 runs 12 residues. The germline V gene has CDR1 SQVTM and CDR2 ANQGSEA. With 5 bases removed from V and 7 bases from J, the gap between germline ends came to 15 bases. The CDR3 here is CSVLGGQGEQYF. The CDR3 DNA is TGCAGCGTTCTCGGGGGGCAGGGGGAGCAGTACTTC.

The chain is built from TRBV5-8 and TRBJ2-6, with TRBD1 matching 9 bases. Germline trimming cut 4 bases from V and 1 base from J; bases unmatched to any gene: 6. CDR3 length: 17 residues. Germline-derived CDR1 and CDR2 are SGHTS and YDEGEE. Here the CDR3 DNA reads TGTGCCAGCAGCACCGGGACAGGGTGGTCTGGGGCCAACGTCCTGACTTTC. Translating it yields CASSTGTGWSGANVLTF.

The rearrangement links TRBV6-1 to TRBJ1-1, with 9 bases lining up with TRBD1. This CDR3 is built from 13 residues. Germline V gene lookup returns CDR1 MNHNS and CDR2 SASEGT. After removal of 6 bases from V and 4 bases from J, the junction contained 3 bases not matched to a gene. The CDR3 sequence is CASRTGGGTEAFF. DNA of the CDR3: TGTGCCAGCAGGACAGGGGGGGGCACTGAAGCTTTCTTT.

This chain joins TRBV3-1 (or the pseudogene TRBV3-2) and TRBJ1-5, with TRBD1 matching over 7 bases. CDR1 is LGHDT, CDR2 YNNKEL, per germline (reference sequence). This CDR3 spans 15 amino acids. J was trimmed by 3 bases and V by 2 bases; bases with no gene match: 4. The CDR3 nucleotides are TGTGCCAGCAGCCAAAACACAGGGGTCAATCAGCCCCAGCATTTT. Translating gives CASSQNTGVNQPQHF.

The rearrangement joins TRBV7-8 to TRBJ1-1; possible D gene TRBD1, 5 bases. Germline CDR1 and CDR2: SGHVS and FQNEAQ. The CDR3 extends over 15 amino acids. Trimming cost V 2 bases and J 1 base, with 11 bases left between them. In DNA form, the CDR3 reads TGTGCCAGCAGCTTATTGCGGGGGTGGAACACTGAAGCTTTCTTT. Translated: CASSLLRGWNTEAFF.

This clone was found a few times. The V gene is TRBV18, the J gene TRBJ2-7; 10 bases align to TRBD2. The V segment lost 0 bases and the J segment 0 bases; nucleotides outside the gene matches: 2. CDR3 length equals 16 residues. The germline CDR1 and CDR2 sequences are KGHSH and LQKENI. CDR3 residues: CASSPPSGGPSYEQYF. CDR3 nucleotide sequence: TGTGCCAGCTCACCACCTAGCGGGGGGCCCTCCTACGAGCAGTACTTC.

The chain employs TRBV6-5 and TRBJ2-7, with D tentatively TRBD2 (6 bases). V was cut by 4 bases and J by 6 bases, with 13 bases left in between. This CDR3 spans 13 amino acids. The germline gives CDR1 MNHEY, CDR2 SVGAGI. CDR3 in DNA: TGTGCCAGCAGTTTCCAACGGGGAGGCGAGCAGTACTTC. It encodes CASSFQRGGEQYF.

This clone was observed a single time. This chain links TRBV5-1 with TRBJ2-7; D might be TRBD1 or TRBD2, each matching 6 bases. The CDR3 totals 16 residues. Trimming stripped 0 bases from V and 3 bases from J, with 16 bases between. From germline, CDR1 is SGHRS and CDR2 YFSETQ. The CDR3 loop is CASSLEGGGGLYEQYF. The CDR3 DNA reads TGCGCCAGCAGCTTGGAAGGAGGAGGGGGGCTCTACGAGCAGTACTTC. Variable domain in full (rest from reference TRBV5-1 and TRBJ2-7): KAGVTQTPRYLIKTRGQQVTLSCSPISGHRSVSWYQQTPGQGLQFLFEYFSETQRNKGNFPGRFSGRQFSNSRSEMNVSTLELGDSALYLCASSLEGGGGLYEQYFGPGTRLTVT.

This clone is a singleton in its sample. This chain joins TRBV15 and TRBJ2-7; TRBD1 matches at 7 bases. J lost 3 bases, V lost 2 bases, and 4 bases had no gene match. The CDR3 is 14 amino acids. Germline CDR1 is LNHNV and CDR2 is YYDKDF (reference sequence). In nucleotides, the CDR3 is TGTGCCACCAGCAGATCTCGGACAGGCTACGAGCAGTACTTC. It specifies CATSRSRTGYEQYF.

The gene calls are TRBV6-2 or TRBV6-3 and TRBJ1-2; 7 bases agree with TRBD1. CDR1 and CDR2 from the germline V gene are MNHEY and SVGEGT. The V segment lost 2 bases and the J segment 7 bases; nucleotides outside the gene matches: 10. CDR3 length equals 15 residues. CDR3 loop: CASSYPTQGTLGYTF. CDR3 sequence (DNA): TGTGCCAGCAGTTACCCGACACAGGGGACTCTTGGCTACACCTTC.

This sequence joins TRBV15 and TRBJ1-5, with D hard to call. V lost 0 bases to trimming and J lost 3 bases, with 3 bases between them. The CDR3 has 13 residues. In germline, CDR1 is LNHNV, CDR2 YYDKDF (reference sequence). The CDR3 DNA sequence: TGTGCCACCAGCAGAGAGGACAATCAGCCCCAGCATTTT. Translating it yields CATSREDNQPQHF.